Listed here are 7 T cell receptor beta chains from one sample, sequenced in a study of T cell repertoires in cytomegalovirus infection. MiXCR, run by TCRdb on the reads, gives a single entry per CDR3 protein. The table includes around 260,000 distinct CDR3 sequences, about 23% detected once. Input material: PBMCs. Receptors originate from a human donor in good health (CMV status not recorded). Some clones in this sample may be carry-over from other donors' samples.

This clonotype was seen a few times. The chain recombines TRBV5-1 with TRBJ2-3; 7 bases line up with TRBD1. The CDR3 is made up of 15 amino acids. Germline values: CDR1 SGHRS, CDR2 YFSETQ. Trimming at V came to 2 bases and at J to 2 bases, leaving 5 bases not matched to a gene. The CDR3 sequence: CASSFRDSSTDTQYF. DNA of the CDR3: TGCGCCAGCAGCTTCCGGGACAGCTCCACAGATACGCAGTATTTT.

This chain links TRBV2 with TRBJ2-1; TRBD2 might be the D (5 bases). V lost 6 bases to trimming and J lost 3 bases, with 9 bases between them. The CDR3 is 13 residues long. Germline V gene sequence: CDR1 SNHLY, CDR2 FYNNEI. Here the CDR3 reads CASRDGLYNEQFF. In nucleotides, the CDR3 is TGTGCCAGCAGAGACGGACTCTACAATGAGCAGTTCTTC.

CDR3 sequence reads: CSARRVGGQTGELFF. In DNA, the CDR3 is TGCAGTGCTAGAAGGGTGGGAGGGCAGACCGGGGAGCTGTTTTTT. This sequence joins TRBV20-1 and TRBJ2-2; 7 nucleotides agree with TRBD2. The CDR3 extends over 15 amino acids. V shed 2 bases and J 5 bases; nucleotides not matched to a gene: 8. Per the germline V gene, CDR1 is DFQATT and CDR2 is SNEGSKA (reference sequence).

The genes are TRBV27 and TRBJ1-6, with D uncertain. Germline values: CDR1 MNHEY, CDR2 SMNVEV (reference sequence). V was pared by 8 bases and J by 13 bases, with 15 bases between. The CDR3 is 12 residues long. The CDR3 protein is CASGLTSAPLHF. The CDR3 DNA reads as TGTGCCAGCGGGCTGACATCTGCGCCCCTCCACTTT.

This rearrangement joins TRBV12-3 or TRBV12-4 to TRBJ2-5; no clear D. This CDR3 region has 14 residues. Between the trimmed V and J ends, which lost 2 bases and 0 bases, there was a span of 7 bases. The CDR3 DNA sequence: TGTGCCAGCAGTTTAATTCCGAACCAAGAGACCCAGTACTTC. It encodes CASSLIPNQETQYF.

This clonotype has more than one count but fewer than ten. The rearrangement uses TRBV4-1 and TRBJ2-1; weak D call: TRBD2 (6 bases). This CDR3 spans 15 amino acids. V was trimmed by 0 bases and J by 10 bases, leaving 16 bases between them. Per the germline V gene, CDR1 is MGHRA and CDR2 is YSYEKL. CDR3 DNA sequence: TGCGCCAGCAGCCAAGATCGTGGGACCGGGAGAGAGCAGTTCTTC. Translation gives CASSQDRGTGREQFF.

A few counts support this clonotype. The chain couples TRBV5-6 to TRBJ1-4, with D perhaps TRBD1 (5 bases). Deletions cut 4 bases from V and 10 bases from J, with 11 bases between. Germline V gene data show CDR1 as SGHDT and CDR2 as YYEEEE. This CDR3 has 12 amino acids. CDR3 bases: TGTGCCAGCAGCGTGGACATGGCAAAACTGTTTTTT. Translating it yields CASSVDMAKLFF.